This T cell receptor (beta chain) was recovered during a study of cytomegalovirus exposure and HLA in healthy donors. Study details: Out of a few hundred genotyped donors, roughly 80% belonged to the Caucasian-associated ancestry cluster.

This clone was observed a single time. The antigen remains unidentified. Study findings and constraints: Trimming of TCR beta V- and J-genes showed a link, identified in a later analysis, to a missense DCLRE1C variant.

The PCR used 60 Vbeta and 13 Jbeta primers. TCRdb's table, derived via immunoSEQ multiplex PCR, lists solely in-frame clones and lacks some. The sample carries around 200,000 clones, approximately 86% recorded once. The sequenced material came from PBMCs. The sequence was collected from a woman aged 30 to 39 in good health and CMV-seronegative.

The CDR3 region has the DNA TGTGCCAGCAGCTCGCGTCCGGGAGGCTACGAGCAGTACTTC. Its translation is CASSSRPGGYEQYF. This chain links TRBV7-6 with TRBJ2-7; 7 nucleotides align to TRBD2. The CDR3 contains 14 residues. V lost 4 bases, J lost 3 bases, and 6 bases stayed unmatched. Germline-derived CDR1 and CDR2 are SGHVS and FNYEAQ.